Shown below are 32 T cell receptor beta chains from a single sample sequenced in a study of identical twins (TCRdb year 2016). Receptor libraries were prepared by 5' RACE. The listed sequencing device is Illumina HiSeq 2000. The public sequencing data were trimmed at Q25 with fastp and processed into clonotypes with MiXCR by TCRdb, which kept only in-frame beta chains. Under each unique CDR3 protein, matching rows form one entry showing the most common genes and DNA. In this sample the table shows some 570,000 distinct CDR3 sequences, approximately 20% of which occur a single time. The top ten constitute about 0.48% of the sample. This sample was also put to use in a study of yellow fever vaccine responses in identical twins.

The sample consisted of CD4+ T cells sorted from blood. The source is a woman aged 18-29 years in good health.

This clonotype was counted between two and nine times. The chain has TRBV7-8 and TRBJ2-1; TRBD2 matches 8 bases. Germline V lookup: CDR1 SGHVS, CDR2 FQNEAQ. The CDR3 totals 16 residues. The J segment lost 5 bases and the V segment lost 5 bases, leaving 11 bases of the junction unmatched. The CDR3 is CASSPVGGRNDNEQFF. CDR3 nucleotides: TGTGCCAGCAGCCCCGTGGGCGGGAGGAATGACAATGAGCAGTTCTTC. Full variable domain (missing parts from reference TRBV7-8 and TRBJ2-1): GAGVSQSPRYKVAKRGQDVALRCDPISGHVSLFWYQQALGQGPEFLTYFQNEAQLDKSGLPSDRFFAERPEGSVSTLKIQRTQQEDSAVYLCASSPVGGRNDNEQFFGPGTRLTVL.

V usage is TRBV6-1 and J usage is TRBJ1-1, with unresolved D. In germline, CDR1 is MNHNS, CDR2 SASEGT. This CDR3 spans 14 amino acids. V was trimmed by 6 bases and J by 0 bases, leaving 11 bases between them. CDR3 loop: CASRLSQLNTEAFF. The CDR3 DNA sequence: TGTGCCAGCAGGCTGTCACAGCTGAACACTGAAGCTTTCTTT.

This clonotype was seen repeatedly, ten times or more. The chain is built from TRBV3-1 and TRBJ2-1; TRBD2 matches 10 bases. V was pared by 3 bases and J by 5 bases, with 13 bases of the junction left unmatched. Per the germline V gene, CDR1 is LGHDT and CDR2 is YNNKEL (reference sequence). The CDR3 totals 18 residues. CDR3 protein: CASSQPAASGSKNNEQFF. DNA of the CDR3: TGTGCCAGCAGCCAGCCGGCGGCTAGCGGGAGTAAAAACAATGAGCAGTTCTTC.

This clonotype has only a few counts. The chain couples TRBV3-1 to TRBJ2-7; maybe TRBD1 (6 bases). Between the trimmed V and J ends, which lost 4 bases and 4 bases, there was a span of 11 bases. The CDR3 runs 13 residues. Germline loops: CDR1 LGHDT, CDR2 YNNKEL (reference sequence). The CDR3 nucleotides are TGTGCCAGCAGCCTCCCGACAGGATACGAGCAGTACTTC. It is translated as CASSLPTGYEQYF.

This clonotype was counted only a few times. The rearrangement links TRBV6-5 to TRBJ2-3, with D possibly TRBD2 on 5 matching bases. Germline V gene lookup returns CDR1 MNHEY and CDR2 SVGAGI. CDR3 length equals 16 residues. V shed 2 bases and J shed 6 bases, with 18 bases lying between them. The DNA for the CDR3 is TGTGCCAGCAGTTACAGCTCAAAAAATCAGCGGGATACGCAGTATTTT. It translates to CASSYSSKNQRDTQYF.

This clonotype was seen a handful of times. The rearrangement uses TRBV3-1 and TRBJ2-7; D gene unclear. The CDR3 is made up of 16 amino acids. Germline CDR1 is LGHDT and CDR2 is YNNKEL (reference sequence). The germline V and J ends were trimmed by 0 bases and 4 bases, with 16 bases remaining between them. CDR3: CASSQDLLAAIYEQYF. The CDR3 region has the DNA TGTGCCAGCAGCCAAGATCTGCTGGCAGCAATTTACGAGCAGTACTTC.

A few counts support this clonotype. The chain has TRBV7-9 and TRBJ2-7, with 7 bases fitting TRBD1. J gave up 2 bases and V 5 bases, and 9 bases lay outside the gene matches. Germline-derived CDR1 and CDR2 are SEHNR and FQNEAQ (reference sequence). The CDR3 has 15 residues. Written as DNA, the CDR3 is TGTGCCAGCAGCCAGACAGGGAGACCTACCTACGAGCAGTACTTC. Amino acid sequence: CASSQTGRPTYEQYF. Together with reference TRBV7-9 and TRBJ2-7, the CDR3 gives the full variable domain: DTGVSQNPRHKITKRGQNVTFRCDPISEHNRLYWYRQTLGQGPEFLTYFQNEAQLEKSRLLSDRFSAERPKGSFSTLEIQRTEQGDSAMYLCASSQTGRPTYEQYFGPGTRLTVT.

The chain links TRBV6-5 to TRBJ1-4; D is ambiguous. The CDR3 runs to 15 residues. V shed 0 bases and J shed 4 bases, with 9 bases lying between them. CDR1 and CDR2 (germline): MNHEY, SVGAGI. The CDR3 spells CASSYSYTDNEKLFF. CDR3 DNA: TGTGCCAGCAGTTACTCTTACACAGATAATGAAAAACTGTTTTTT.

The rearrangement joins TRBV27 to TRBJ2-3; D assignment may be TRBD1 or TRBD2 (6 bases each). The length of the CDR3 is 15 residues. Germline V lookup: CDR1 MNHEY, CDR2 SMNVEV (reference sequence). Trimming removed 2 bases from V and 6 bases from J, with 15 bases in between. The CDR3 nucleotides read TGTGCCAGCAGTTTAGCGGGGAGAAGGGGGGATACGCAGTATTTT. It is translated as CASSLAGRRGDTQYF.

This clonotype was picked up one time. The J gene is TRBJ1-6, the V gene TRBV6-1; no clear D. Looked up from germline, CDR1 is MNHNS and CDR2 is SASEGT. The CDR3 extends over 12 amino acids. The V and J ends lost 7 bases and 10 bases respectively, with 11 bases between them. The CDR3 DNA follows: TGTGCCAGCAACTCTGCGGGGTCACCCCTCCACTTT. Its protein product is CASNSAGSPLHF.

This chain links TRBV7-6 with TRBJ2-1; a weak D match, TRBD2 (6 bases). Trimming pared 0 bases from V and 9 bases from J, leaving 15 bases between. The CDR3 extends over 15 amino acids. Germline-derived CDR1 and CDR2 are SGHVS and FNYEAQ. This chain's CDR3 is CASSLASVVGSEQFF. The CDR3 nucleotides read TGTGCCAGCAGCTTAGCGTCGGTAGTCGGGAGTGAGCAGTTCTTC.

The chain joins TRBV10-2 to TRBJ1-2, with D perhaps TRBD1 (6 bases). Trimming stripped 9 bases from V and 8 bases from J, with 16 bases between. The CDR3 extends over 12 amino acids. Germline V lookup: CDR1 WSHSY, CDR2 SAAADI. The CDR3 nucleotides read TGCGCCAGTCGGGGGGGGCAGCCCGGCTACACCTTC. Protein product: CASRGGQPGYTF.

The chain uses TRBV28 and TRBJ1-2, with 7 nucleotides matching TRBD1. V shed 5 bases and J 4 bases; nucleotides not matched to a gene: 4. The CDR3 is made up of 13 amino acids. The V gene's germline CDR1 is MDHEN and CDR2 SYDVKM. The CDR3 coding sequence is TGTGCCAGCAGTCAGGGGGGGTCCTATGGCTACACCTTC. Its translation is CASSQGGSYGYTF.

This clonotype has a handful of counts. This chain links TRBV10-3 with TRBJ2-7; 14 positions agree with TRBD2. The CDR3 has 15 residues. CDR1 is ENHRY and CDR2 is SYGVKD in the germline V gene. V lost 4 bases to trimming and J lost 3 bases; unmatched junction nucleotides: 2. The CDR3 DNA sequence: TGTGCCATCAGTGCTGGACTAGCGGGGGGCTACGAGCAGTACTTC. Residues: CAISAGLAGGYEQYF.

This clonotype showed up just a few times. The J gene is TRBJ2-5, the V gene TRBV4-2; perhaps TRBD2 as D (7 bases). Germline V lookup: CDR1 LGHNA, CDR2 YNFKEQ. The CDR3 has 15 residues. Trimming pared 0 bases from V and 7 bases from J, leaving 15 bases between. Here the CDR3 reads CASSQEGGATGTQYF. DNA for the CDR3: TGTGCCAGCAGCCAAGAAGGGGGGGCCACGGGGACCCAGTACTTC.

The count of this clonotype is one. This sequence joins TRBV4-1 and TRBJ1-4; no reliable D call. Looked up from germline, CDR1 is MGHRA and CDR2 is YSYEKL. Trimming took 0 bases from V and 0 from J, leaving 8 bases between them. The CDR3 is 16 residues long. CDR3 sequence: CASSQDQLATNEKLFF. In nucleotides, the CDR3 is TGCGCCAGCAGCCAAGACCAACTTGCAACTAATGAAAAACTGTTTTTT.

CDR3 in amino acids: CSARGGATEAFF. The CDR3 coding sequence is TGCAGTGCTAGAGGGGGGGCCACTGAAGCTTTCTTT. The chain is built from TRBV20-1 and TRBJ1-1, with a possible D match to TRBD1 (6 bases). Trimming took 1 base from V and 4 from J, leaving 7 bases between them. Germline V gives CDR1 DFQATT, CDR2 SNEGSKA (reference sequence). The CDR3 runs to 12 residues.

This clonotype was detected only a few times. The V and J genes are TRBV3-1 and TRBJ2-1; 8 bases map to TRBD2. V shed 1 base and J 9 bases; nucleotides not matched to a gene: 8. This CDR3 is built from 15 residues. Germline CDR1 and CDR2: LGHDT and YNNKEL (reference sequence). CDR3 in DNA: TGTGCCAGCAGCCAAGTCAGCGGGGGTGGTAGTGAGCAGTTCTTC. Translated, it gives CASSQVSGGGSEQFF.

The sample holds a few counts of this clonotype. The chain combines TRBV24-1 with TRBJ1-4; a possible D gene is TRBD1 (5 bases). This CDR3 region has 13 residues. V lost 7 bases, J lost 8 bases, and 13 bases lay in between. Germline V gives CDR1 KGHDR, CDR2 SFDVKD. This chain's CDR3 is CATSNRDREKLFF. CDR3 DNA: TGTGCCACCAGCAACCGGGACCGGGAAAAACTGTTTTTT.

There are a few counts of this clonotype. The V and J genes are TRBV15 and TRBJ2-7; maybe TRBD1 (5 bases). Trimming stripped 0 bases from V and 2 bases from J, with 11 bases between. The germline V gene has CDR1 LNHNV and CDR2 YYDKDF (reference sequence). This CDR3 comprises 15 residues. The chain's CDR3 is CATSRDRVAPYEQYV. In nucleotides, the CDR3 is TGTGCCACCAGCAGAGACAGGGTCGCTCCCTACGAGCAGTACGTC.

The V call is TRBV2, the J call TRBJ1-5; TRBD1 aligns across 8 bases. Germline CDR1 and CDR2: SNHLY and FYNNEI. The CDR3 totals 14 residues. J was trimmed by 7 bases and V by 6 bases; bases with no gene match: 8. This chain's CDR3 is CASSYWTGNQPQHF. The CDR3 DNA sequence: TGTGCCAGCAGCTATTGGACAGGGAACCAGCCCCAGCATTTT.

The chain joins TRBV5-1 to TRBJ2-2; D is perhaps TRBD1 (5 bases). The CDR3 consists of 16 residues. Germline values: CDR1 SGHRS, CDR2 YFSETQ. Trimming stripped 0 bases from V and 1 base from J, with 10 bases between. The CDR3 reads CASSLVQVGNTGELFF. The CDR3 DNA reads as TGCGCCAGCAGCTTGGTACAGGTGGGGAACACCGGGGAGCTGTTTTTT.

In its sample, this clonotype was seen a few times. This chain links TRBV15 with TRBJ2-6, with D unclear. Deletions cut 0 bases from V and 2 bases from J, with 5 bases between. The CDR3 totals 15 residues. The germline V gene has CDR1 LNHNV and CDR2 YYDKDF (reference sequence). The CDR3 protein is CATSRDSAGANVLTF. The CDR3 DNA sequence: TGTGCCACCAGCAGAGATAGTGCTGGGGCCAACGTCCTGACTTTC.

This clonotype was seen a few times. This chain connects TRBV20-1 to TRBJ2-7; D may be TRBD2 (5 bases). Germline-derived CDR1 and CDR2 are DFQATT and SNEGSKA (reference sequence). Trimming removed 0 bases at V and 7 bases at J, with 19 bases between. The CDR3 spans 15 residues. CDR3 nucleotides: TGCAGTGCTAGAGATTTCAGCCTAGCAGCGTTTGAGCAGTACTTC. Amino acid sequence: CSARDFSLAAFEQYF.

The rearrangement joins TRBV28 to TRBJ2-3, with TRBD2 as a possible D gene (6 bases). The V and J ends lost 6 bases and 4 bases respectively, with 17 bases between them. CDR3 length: 15 residues. The germline CDR1 and CDR2 sequences are MDHEN and SYDVKM. The CDR3 nucleotides read TGTGCCAGCAGGAAGCGGGCCCTCCAACCAGATACGCAGTATTTT. As protein: CASRKRALQPDTQYF.

The chain employs TRBV10-3 and TRBJ2-3; TRBD2 might be the D (6 bases). Trimming removed 4 bases at V and 0 bases at J, with 14 bases between. CDR1 and CDR2 from the germline V gene are ENHRY and SYGVKD. The CDR3 contains 16 residues. CDR3 loop: CAISAGDGGSTDTQYF. CDR3 sequence (DNA): TGTGCCATCAGTGCGGGAGACGGCGGGAGCACAGATACGCAGTATTTT.

This chain joins TRBV7-3 and TRBJ2-2; 11 bases are shared with TRBD2. This CDR3 is 17 amino acids long. Germline-derived CDR1 and CDR2 are SGHTA and FQGTGA. V shed 4 bases and J 4 bases; nucleotides not matched to a gene: 8. CDR3 in DNA: TGTGCCAGCAGCTCAGCACTAGCGGGAGAGGGCACCGGGGAGCTGTTTTTT. Translated: CASSSALAGEGTGELFF.

This clonotype occurred many times. The genes are TRBV12-3 or TRBV12-4 and TRBJ2-2, with TRBD1 identical over 8 bases. CDR3 size: 15 residues. The V gene end was trimmed by 6 bases and the J gene end by 1 base; junction bases not matched to a gene: 4. The CDR3 region is CASSPGTGNTGELFF. In DNA form, the CDR3 reads TGTGCCAGCAGCCCCGGGACAGGGAACACCGGGGAGCTGTTTTTT.

This sequence joins TRBV12-3 or TRBV12-4 and TRBJ1-2; D not certain. The V gene lost 2 bases and the J gene lost 0 bases, with 7 bases spanning the gap. The CDR3 length is 14 residues. CDR3 loop: CASSLLAANYGYTF. The DNA of the CDR3 is TGTGCCAGCAGTTTATTGGCAGCTAACTATGGCTACACCTTC.

The CDR3 DNA follows: TGTGCCAGCAGTTTAGGGGACATAGGCAATGAGCAGTTCTTC. Amino acids: CASSLGDIGNEQFF. J is TRBJ2-1 and V is TRBV12-3 or TRBV12-4, with D maybe TRBD1 (6 bases). CDR3 length: 14 amino acids. Deletions cut 1 base from V and 6 bases from J, with 10 bases between.

V is TRBV10-3 and J is TRBJ1-5; no clear D. V lost 10 bases, J lost 4 bases, and 17 bases lay in between. The CDR3 covers 14 residues. Germline V lookup: CDR1 ENHRY, CDR2 SYGVKD. Here the CDR3 DNA reads TGTGCCACCCAACATGGCGCCTCTAATCAGCCCCAGCATTTT. Its translation: CATQHGASNQPQHF.

J is TRBJ2-2 and V is TRBV20-1; the match to TRBD1 covers 7 bases. The CDR3 totals 13 residues. In germline, CDR1 is DFQATT, CDR2 SNEGSKA (reference sequence). Losses at the gene ends were 6 bases for V and 4 bases for J; bases not matched to a gene: 5. CDR3 region: CSARDSFTGELFF. In nucleotides, the CDR3 is TGCAGTGCCAGGGACAGCTTCACCGGGGAGCTGTTTTTT.